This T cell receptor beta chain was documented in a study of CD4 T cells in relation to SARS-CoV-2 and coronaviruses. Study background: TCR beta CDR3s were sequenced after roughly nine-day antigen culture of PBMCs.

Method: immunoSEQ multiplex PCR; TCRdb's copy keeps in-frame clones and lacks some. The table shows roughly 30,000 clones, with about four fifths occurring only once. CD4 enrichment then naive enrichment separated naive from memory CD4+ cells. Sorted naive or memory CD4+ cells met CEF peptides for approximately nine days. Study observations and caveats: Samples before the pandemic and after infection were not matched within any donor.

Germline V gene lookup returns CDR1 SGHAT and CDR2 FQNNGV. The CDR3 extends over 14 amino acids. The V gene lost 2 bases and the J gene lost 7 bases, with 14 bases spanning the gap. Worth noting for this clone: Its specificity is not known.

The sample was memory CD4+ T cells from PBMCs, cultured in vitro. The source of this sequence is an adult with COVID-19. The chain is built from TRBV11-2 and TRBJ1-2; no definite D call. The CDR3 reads CASSLSDIWAGYTF. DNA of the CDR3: TGTGCCAGCAGCTTATCGGATATCTGGGCTGGCTACACCTTC.